These 21 T cell receptor beta chains were all obtained from the same sample, sequenced in a study of T cell repertoires in cytomegalovirus infection. A single record per CDR3 protein comes from TCRdb applying MiXCR to the reads. Seen here are around 630,000 distinct CDR3 sequences, 20% to 25% observed once, and the top ten hold less than 10%. The sample was CD8+ T cells from PBMCs. These receptors were collected from a human donor in good health (CMV status not recorded). Some clones in this sample may be carry-over from other donors' samples.

The gene calls are TRBV27 and TRBJ2-3; D is tentatively TRBD1 or TRBD2 (6 bases each). This CDR3 has 13 residues. Trimming shortened V by 6 bases and J by 5 bases, and 12 bases separated the two germline ends. The germline V gene encodes CDR1 MNHEY and CDR2 SMNVEV (reference sequence). CDR3 region: CASRGGTRDTQYF. The DNA for the CDR3 is TGTGCCAGCAGAGGGGGGACCCGAGATACGCAGTATTTT.

CDR3 nucleotides: TGCGCCAGCTCCGAGGGGGCGCGGGGGAATCAGCCCCAGCATTTT. Protein product: CASSEGARGNQPQHF. The V call is TRBV5-1, the J call TRBJ1-5; 7 positions agree with TRBD1. The germline V gene has CDR1 SGHRS and CDR2 YFSETQ. With 7 bases clipped from V and 4 bases from J, the junction kept 11 bases outside the gene matches. The CDR3 loop spans 15 amino acids.

At least ten counts were recorded for this clonotype. This chain joins TRBV7-6 and TRBJ2-1, with TRBD1 as a possible D gene (6 bases). Between the trimmed V and J ends, which lost 1 base and 0 bases, there was a span of 10 bases. Germline CDR1 reads SGHVS; CDR2 reads FNYEAQ. This CDR3 spans 16 amino acids. The CDR3 loop reads CASSLDRAGSYNEQFF. Here the CDR3 DNA reads TGTGCCAGCAGCTTAGACAGGGCCGGCTCCTACAATGAGCAGTTCTTC.

There are many counts of this clonotype. This sequence joins TRBV6-6 and TRBJ2-7; unclear D gene. The CDR3 consists of 12 residues. Trimming removed 4 bases from V and 2 bases from J, with 6 bases in between. The germline V gene has CDR1 MNHNY and CDR2 SVGAGI (reference sequence). CDR3 in amino acids: CASSFRAYEQYF. Written as DNA, the CDR3 is TGTGCCAGCAGTTTCCGCGCCTACGAGCAGTACTTC.

This clonotype was recorded at least ten times. This sequence joins TRBV7-9 and TRBJ2-1, with D uncertain. Germline CDR1 reads SEHNR; CDR2 reads FQNEAQ (reference sequence). CDR3 size: 12 residues. V lost 7 bases and J lost 5, with 9 bases in between. The CDR3, as DNA: TGTGCCAGCATCTGGGATAACAATGAGCAGTTCTTC. Translating it yields CASIWDNNEQFF.

This rearrangement joins TRBV15 to TRBJ2-3; tentative D call: TRBD2 (5 bases). Between the trimmed V and J ends, which lost 1 base and 5 bases, there was a span of 7 bases. The CDR3 is 13 amino acids. Germline V CDR1 and CDR2: LNHNV, YYDKDF (reference sequence). CDR3 coding DNA: TGTGCCACCAGCAGAGTAGGAGGAGATACGCAGTATTTT. Translating it yields CATSRVGGDTQYF.

This rearrangement joins TRBV28 to TRBJ2-7; D remains ambiguous. Trimming removed 5 bases from V and 2 bases from J, with 10 bases in between. Germline CDR1 and CDR2: MDHEN and SYDVKM. The CDR3 has 13 amino acids. In nucleotides, the CDR3 is TGTGCCAGCAGTGGGGTAGAGGCCTACGAGCAGTACGTC. It codes for CASSGVEAYEQYV.

The V and J genes are TRBV28 and TRBJ2-1; TRBD2 matches 8 bases. The CDR3 contains 16 residues. CDR1 is MDHEN and CDR2 is SYDVKM in the germline V gene. J gave up 14 bases and V 6 bases, and 21 bases lay outside the gene matches. The CDR3, as DNA: TGTGCCAGCAGCCGTAGCGGGGACCGAACGTCCTCCTGGGAGTTCTTC. This sequence encodes CASSRSGDRTSSWEFF.

The genes are TRBV11-2 and TRBJ2-5, with D perhaps matching TRBD1 (6 bases). The length of the CDR3 is 16 residues. The V gene's germline CDR1 is SGHAT and CDR2 FQNNGV. Trimming took 1 base from V and 4 from J, leaving 16 bases between them. The CDR3 DNA reads TGTGCCAGCAGCTTAGTTCCCCAGGGGAGAGGAGAGACCCAGTACTTC. This sequence encodes CASSLVPQGRGETQYF.

This rearrangement joins TRBV20-1 to TRBJ1-5; TRBD1 might be the D (6 bases). CDR1 DFQATT and CDR2 SNEGSKA come from the germline V gene (reference sequence). The V gene lost 1 base and the J gene lost 4 bases, with 14 bases spanning the gap. The CDR3 runs to 15 residues. In nucleotides, the CDR3 is TGCAGTGCTAGAGCCAACAGGGACCCTAATCAGCCCCAGCATTTT. As protein: CSARANRDPNQPQHF.

This clonotype was seen a few times. This sequence joins TRBV12-3 or TRBV12-4 and TRBJ1-1; D not resolved. Trimming took off 5 bases at V and 6 bases at J, with 10 bases between the two ends. The CDR3 runs to 12 residues. CDR3 protein: CASSTTPAEAFF. CDR3 sequence (DNA): TGTGCCAGCAGTACCACCCCCGCTGAAGCTTTCTTT.

The sample holds a few counts of this clonotype. The J gene is TRBJ1-1, the V gene TRBV10-3; 11 bases map to TRBD1. V trimming: 2 bases; J trimming: 3 bases; junction bases outside the gene matches: 5. The CDR3 covers 16 residues. Germline V gene data show CDR1 as ENHRY and CDR2 as SYGVKD. The CDR3 here is CAISETGQGGHTEAFF. The CDR3, as DNA: TGTGCCATCAGTGAGACGGGACAGGGGGGACACACTGAAGCTTTCTTT.

This clonotype was detected ten times or more. CDR3: CASTEGTGREQYV. CDR3 DNA: TGTGCCAGCACTGAAGGAACAGGGAGGGAGCAGTACGTC. The chain employs TRBV6-1 and TRBJ2-7; D possibly uses TRBD1 or TRBD2 (6 bases each). In germline, CDR1 is MNHNS, CDR2 SASEGT. This CDR3 comprises 13 residues.

This clonotype was detected ten times or more. The chain employs TRBV6-5 and TRBJ1-1, with D possibly matching TRBD1 (5 bases). The CDR3 covers 20 residues. The ends were cut back, 0 bases at V and 1 base at J, with 24 bases in the middle. CDR1 and CDR2 (germline): MNHEY, SVGAGI. The CDR3: CASSYSRCLVWGRENTEAFF. The CDR3, as DNA: TGTGCCAGCAGTTACTCGAGGTGTTTGGTTTGGGGACGGGAGAACACTGAAGCTTTCTTT.

The sample holds a few counts of this clonotype. The rearrangement uses TRBV7-2 and TRBJ1-3, with D hard to call. The CDR3 sequence is 15 residues long. Trimming took 1 base from V and 1 from J, leaving 8 bases between them. Germline loops: CDR1 SGHTA, CDR2 FQGNSA. CDR3 sequence reads: CASSLDTGSGNTIYF. Here the CDR3 DNA reads TGTGCCAGCAGCTTAGACACCGGGTCTGGAAACACCATATATTTT. Drawing the rest from reference TRBV7-2 and TRBJ1-3, the complete variable domain is GAGVSQSPSNKVTEKGKDVELRCDPISGHTALYWYRQSLGQGLEFLIYFQGNSAPDKSGLPSDRFSAERTGGSVSTLTIQRTQQEDSAVYLCASSLDTGSGNTIYFGEGSWLTVV.

In nucleotides, the CDR3 is TGTGCCACCTCTGGAGGGACTCCTAACGAGCAGTACTTC. It encodes CATSGGTPNEQYF. This rearrangement joins TRBV7-6 to TRBJ2-7; the D gene is possibly TRBD2 (6 bases). Germline V gives CDR1 SGHVS, CDR2 FNYEAQ. CDR3 length: 13 residues. Trimming took off 10 bases at V and 5 bases at J, with 18 bases between the two ends.

This clonotype has at least ten counts. V is TRBV7-9 and J is TRBJ2-7, with no clear D. V was pared by 3 bases and J by 6 bases, with 9 bases between. Germline CDR1 reads SEHNR; CDR2 reads FQNEAQ (reference sequence). This CDR3 comprises 12 residues. Here the CDR3 DNA reads TGTGCCAGCAGCTTCGAAGCACCCGAGCAGTACGTC. Protein sequence: CASSFEAPEQYV.

This clonotype showed up just a few times. This chain links TRBV6-2 or TRBV6-3 with TRBJ2-7; D gene uncertain. Trimming shortened V by 5 bases and J by 5 bases, and 16 bases separated the two germline ends. CDR1 and CDR2 (germline): MNHEY, SVGEGT. This CDR3 has 14 amino acids. The CDR3 nucleotides are TGTGCCAGCAGTCCCTACGGGTTACGGGACGAGCAGTACTTC. It yields the protein CASSPYGLRDEQYF.

This clonotype occurred many times. The V and J genes are TRBV7-9 and TRBJ1-5; tentatively, D is TRBD1 (6 bases). Trimming took 6 bases from V and 6 from J, leaving 15 bases between them. CDR1 is SEHNR and CDR2 is FQNEAQ in the germline V gene (reference sequence). CDR3 length equals 14 residues. The CDR3 DNA follows: TGTGCCAGCAGTTCGACAGGTTTGGGTCAGCCCCAGCATTTT. Translation gives CASSSTGLGQPQHF. Full variable domain (rest looked up from reference TRBV7-9 and TRBJ1-5): DTGVSQNPRHKITKRGQNVTFRCDPISEHNRLYWYRQTLGQGPEFLTYFQNEAQLEKSRLLSDRFSAERPKGSFSTLEIQRTEQGDSAMYLCASSSTGLGQPQHFGDGTRLSIL.

This chain joins TRBV27 and TRBJ2-7, with D possibly matching TRBD1 (6 bases). The CDR3 is 14 amino acids. Deletions cut 3 bases from V and 2 bases from J, with 11 bases between. The germline gives CDR1 MNHEY, CDR2 SMNVEV (reference sequence). CDR3 coding DNA: TGTGCCAGCAGTTTCCAGGGGCCCCCCTACGAGCAGTACTTC. Residues: CASSFQGPPYEQYF.

This clonotype was seen a few times. Here the CDR3 DNA reads TGTGCCAGCAGCCAAAGGGGACAGGGCTGGGAGCAGTACTTC. Translated: CASSQRGQGWEQYF. The rearrangement links TRBV14 to TRBJ2-7; 9 positions agree with TRBD1. With 2 bases clipped from V and 7 bases from J, the junction kept 6 bases outside the gene matches. The CDR3 sequence is 14 residues long. CDR1 and CDR2 (germline): SGHDN, FVKESK.